This T cell receptor beta chain stems from a study of blood T cell repertoires in COVID-19. On the study more broadly: COVID-19 samples from acute and convalescent phases originated in the United States, Italy and Spain. PBMCs, B-cell-depleted T cells, or T cells provided the cDNA or gDNA that made up the material.

Germline V CDR1 and CDR2: SGDLS, YYNGEE. J was trimmed by 0 bases and V by 6 bases; bases with no gene match: 3. The CDR3 extends over 15 amino acids. Per the study methods: Quantification of nucleated cells was approximated via reference gene primer amplification. Sequencing was performed with immunoSEQ multiplex PCR; in TCRdb, only in-frame clones are kept and a portion is missing. That table supplies the V and J calls and clone size; D and trimming were determined from the DNA. The data hold about 110,000 clones, with approximately 90% observed a single time. The sequenced sample was peripheral blood. The chain uses TRBV9 and TRBJ2-1; 10 bases fit TRBD2. This sequence was found in a human donor in a cohort sampled during active COVID-19. In nucleotides, the CDR3 is TGTGCCAGCACCCCTAGCGGGAGCTCCTACAATGAGCAGTTCTTC. Translation: CASTPSGSSYNEQFF.